Below, 14 T cell receptor beta chains from the same sample are listed, as sequenced in a study of blood T cell repertoires in COVID-19. The data were produced by immunoSEQ multiplex PCR, yet TCRdb's version contains in-frame clones alone and is incomplete. The table lists about 94,000 clones, roughly 84% of them singletons. The material sequenced was peripheral blood. The receptors shown here come from a man in his sixties with acute or convalescent COVID-19.

The rearrangement joins TRBV18 to TRBJ1-2, with 7 nucleotides matching TRBD1. The length of the CDR3 is 14 residues. Germline V CDR1 and CDR2: KGHSH, LQKENI. Losses at the gene ends were 3 bases for V and 2 bases for J; bases not matched to a gene: 3. The CDR3 here is CASSPVTGNYGYTF. The CDR3 DNA is TGTGCCAGCTCACCGGTGACAGGGAACTATGGCTACACCTTC. Complete variable domain (other parts from reference TRBV18 and TRBJ1-2): NAGVMQNPRHLVRRRGQEARLRCSPMKGHSHVYWYRQLPEEGLKFMVYLQKENIIDESGMPKERFSAEFPKEGPSILRIQQVVRGDSAAYFCASSPVTGNYGYTFGSGTRLTVV.

The chain is built from TRBV6-2 or TRBV6-3 and TRBJ1-1; tentative D call: TRBD1 (6 bases). CDR1 MNHEY and CDR2 SVGEGT come from the germline V gene. V dropped 2 bases and J dropped 4 bases, with 8 bases sitting between them. The CDR3 is 13 residues long. The CDR3 loop reads CASSYKDSTEAFF. The CDR3 DNA reads as TGTGCCAGCAGTTACAAGGACAGCACTGAAGCTTTCTTT.

The chain links TRBV23-1 to TRBJ1-5; 8 nucleotides match TRBD1. TRBV23-1 is an open reading frame whose function is uncertain. J gave up 5 bases and V 0 bases, and 6 bases lay outside the gene matches. This CDR3 contains 16 residues. CDR3 protein: CASSQSKNRGDQPQHF. The CDR3 DNA follows: TGCGCCAGCAGTCAATCGAAAAACAGGGGGGATCAGCCCCAGCATTTT.

V and J are TRBV5-1 and TRBJ1-6, with D maybe TRBD1 (5 bases). The CDR3 is 17 amino acids. Germline V gene data show CDR1 as SGHRS and CDR2 as YFSETQ. Trimming removed 0 bases at V and 4 bases at J, with 14 bases between. For the CDR3, the DNA is TGCGCCAGCAGCTTGGGCCAGGGAAGATTGTATAATTCACCCCTCCACTTT. Translated: CASSLGQGRLYNSPLHF.

This clone has a single count. The V and J genes are TRBV5-5 and TRBJ2-7; D possibly corresponds to TRBD1 (5 bases). This CDR3 is 17 amino acids long. CDR1 is SGHKS and CDR2 is YYEKEE in the germline V gene (reference sequence). Trimming removed 4 bases at V and 2 bases at J, with 22 bases between. This chain's CDR3 is CASSLVGSRADPYEQYF. The CDR3 DNA follows: TGTGCCAGCAGCCTGGTGGGATCCAGGGCGGACCCCTACGAGCAGTACTTC.

The rearrangement links TRBV3-1 (or the pseudogene TRBV3-2) to TRBJ2-5; 8 nucleotides match TRBD1. CDR1 and CDR2 from the germline V gene are LGHDT and YNNKEL (reference sequence). The J segment lost 3 bases and the V segment lost 3 bases, leaving 3 bases of the junction unmatched. This CDR3 is built from 14 residues. The CDR3 coding sequence is TGTGCCAGCAGCCATCTGGACAGGGAAGAGACCCAGTACTTC. Translated, it gives CASSHLDREETQYF.

The rearrangement joins TRBV19 to TRBJ1-3, with TRBD1 identical over 7 bases. V shed 2 bases, J shed 2 bases, and the junction held 3 bases outside the gene matches. This CDR3 comprises 15 residues. CDR1 LNHDA and CDR2 SQIVND come from the germline V gene (reference sequence). The CDR3 region is CASSIFDRAGNTIYF. The CDR3 region has the DNA TGTGCCAGTAGTATATTTGACAGGGCTGGAAACACCATATATTTT.

The rearrangement links TRBV7-2 to TRBJ2-6, with 7 positions matching TRBD1. The CDR3 has 16 residues. Trimming at V came to 5 bases and at J to 3 bases, leaving 7 bases not matched to a gene. Germline lookup yields CDR1 SGHTA and CDR2 FQGNSA. This CDR3 is CASSPRQGGGANVLTF. In DNA, the CDR3 is TGTGCCAGCAGCCCCAGACAGGGTGGTGGGGCCAACGTCCTGACTTTC.

This chain uses TRBV11-2 with TRBJ1-2; TRBD1 might be the D (5 bases). CDR3 length equals 15 residues. V was clipped by 5 bases and J by 4 bases, with 17 bases between them. The germline V gene encodes CDR1 SGHAT and CDR2 FQNNGV. As DNA, the CDR3 is TGTGCCAGCAGCCCCCAGGGAGGACCCTTCTATGGCTACACCTTC. It translates to CASSPQGGPFYGYTF.

The chain couples TRBV5-1 to TRBJ2-3, with D unresolved. V was pared by 1 base and J by 3 bases, with 12 bases between. The CDR3 runs to 15 residues. Germline CDR1 SGHRS, CDR2 YFSETQ. CDR3 DNA: TGCGCCAGCAGCTTGATGGCTCCAGGAACAGATACGCAGTATTTT. This codes for CASSLMAPGTDTQYF.

The chain joins TRBV3-1 (or the pseudogene TRBV3-2) to TRBJ1-2, with D possibly TRBD1 on 6 matching bases. The ends were cut back, 1 base at V and 2 bases at J, with 17 bases in the middle. Per the germline V gene, CDR1 is LGHDT and CDR2 is YNNKEL (reference sequence). The CDR3 length is 17 residues. The CDR3: CASSQGMTGWQNYGYTF. The CDR3 bases are TGTGCCAGCAGCCAAGGGATGACAGGTTGGCAAAACTATGGCTACACCTTC.

The chain has TRBV19 and TRBJ2-1; no clear D gene. The CDR3 runs 13 residues. Trimming took 2 bases from V and 5 from J, leaving 7 bases between them. Germline CDR1 and CDR2: LNHDA and SQIVND (reference sequence). The CDR3 DNA reads TGTGCCAGTAGTATAAGTCTAAACAATGAGCAGTTCTTC. Translating it yields CASSISLNNEQFF.

CDR3 sequence: CASSHRGPTEAFF. The DNA for the CDR3 is TGTGCCAGCAGTCACAGGGGGCCCACTGAAGCTTTCTTT. The chain employs TRBV12-3 or TRBV12-4 and TRBJ1-1; 9 nucleotides match TRBD1. V shed 5 bases, J shed 4 bases, and the junction held 2 bases outside the gene matches. This CDR3 comprises 13 residues.

The CDR3, as DNA: TGTGCCAGCAGTAAGAACCGGGACAAAGCTAACTATGGCTACACCTTC. Protein: CASSKNRDKANYGYTF. The genes are TRBV27 and TRBJ1-2; possible D gene TRBD1, 6 bases. The CDR3 sequence is 16 residues long. The germline V gene has CDR1 MNHEY and CDR2 SMNVEV (reference sequence). V was clipped by 5 bases and J by 0 bases, with 16 bases between them.